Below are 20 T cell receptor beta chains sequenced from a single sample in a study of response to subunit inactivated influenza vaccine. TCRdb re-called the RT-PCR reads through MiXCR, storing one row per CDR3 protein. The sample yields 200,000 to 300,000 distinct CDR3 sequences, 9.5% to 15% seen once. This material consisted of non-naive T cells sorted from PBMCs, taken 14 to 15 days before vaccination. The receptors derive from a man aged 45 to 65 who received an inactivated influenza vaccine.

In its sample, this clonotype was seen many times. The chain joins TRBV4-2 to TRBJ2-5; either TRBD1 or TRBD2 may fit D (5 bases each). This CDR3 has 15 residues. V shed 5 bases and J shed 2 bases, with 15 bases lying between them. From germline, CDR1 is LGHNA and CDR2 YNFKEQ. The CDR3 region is CASSIRAGAQETQYF. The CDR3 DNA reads TGTGCCAGCAGCATCCGGGCCGGGGCTCAAGAGACCCAGTACTTC.

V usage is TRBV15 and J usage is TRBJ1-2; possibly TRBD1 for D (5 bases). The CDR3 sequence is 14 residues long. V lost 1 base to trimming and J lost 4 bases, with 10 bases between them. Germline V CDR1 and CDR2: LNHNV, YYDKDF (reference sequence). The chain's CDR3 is CATSRAGTLYGYTF. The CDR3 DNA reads TGTGCCACCAGCAGAGCCGGGACTCTCTATGGCTACACCTTC.

The CDR3 DNA reads as TGCAGTGCTAGTGGGACAGCGAACCAAGAGACCCAGTACTTC. It codes for CSASGTANQETQYF. The rearrangement joins TRBV20-1 to TRBJ2-5, with TRBD1 identical over 7 bases. V was pared by 3 bases and J by 0 bases, with 4 bases of the junction left unmatched. The CDR3 extends over 14 amino acids. The germline CDR1 and CDR2 sequences are DFQATT and SNEGSKA (reference sequence).

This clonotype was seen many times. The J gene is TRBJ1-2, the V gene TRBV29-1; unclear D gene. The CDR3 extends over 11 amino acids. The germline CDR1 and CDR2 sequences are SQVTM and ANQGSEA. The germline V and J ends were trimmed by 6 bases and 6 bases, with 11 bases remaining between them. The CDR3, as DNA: TGCAGCGTGCAACAATACAATGGCTACACCTTC. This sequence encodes CSVQQYNGYTF.

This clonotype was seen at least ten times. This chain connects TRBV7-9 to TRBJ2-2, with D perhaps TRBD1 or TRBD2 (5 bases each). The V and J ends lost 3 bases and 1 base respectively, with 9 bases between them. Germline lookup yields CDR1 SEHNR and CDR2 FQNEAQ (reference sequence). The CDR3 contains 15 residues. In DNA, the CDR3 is TGTGCCAGCAGCTTGGGACCGCAGAACACCGGGGAGCTGTTTTTT. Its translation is CASSLGPQNTGELFF.

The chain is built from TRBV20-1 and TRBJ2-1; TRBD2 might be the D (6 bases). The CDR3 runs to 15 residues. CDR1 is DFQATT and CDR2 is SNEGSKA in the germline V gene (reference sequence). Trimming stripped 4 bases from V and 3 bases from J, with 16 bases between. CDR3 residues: CSAKPGLQSYNEQFF. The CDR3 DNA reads TGCAGTGCTAAGCCGGGACTCCAAAGCTACAATGAGCAGTTCTTC.

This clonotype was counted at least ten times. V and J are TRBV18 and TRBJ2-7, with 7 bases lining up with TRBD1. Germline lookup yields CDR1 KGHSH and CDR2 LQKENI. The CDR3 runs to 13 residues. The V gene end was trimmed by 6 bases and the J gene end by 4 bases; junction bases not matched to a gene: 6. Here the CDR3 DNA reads TGTGCCAGCTCTTCACAGGGGACATACGAGCAGTACTTC. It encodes CASSSQGTYEQYF.

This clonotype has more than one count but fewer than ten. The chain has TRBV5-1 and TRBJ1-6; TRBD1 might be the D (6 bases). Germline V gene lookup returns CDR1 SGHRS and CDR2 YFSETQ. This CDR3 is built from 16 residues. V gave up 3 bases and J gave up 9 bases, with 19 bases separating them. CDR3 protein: CASSSGTTKGSSPLHF. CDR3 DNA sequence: TGCGCCAGCAGCTCCGGGACAACCAAAGGTAGTTCACCCCTCCACTTT.

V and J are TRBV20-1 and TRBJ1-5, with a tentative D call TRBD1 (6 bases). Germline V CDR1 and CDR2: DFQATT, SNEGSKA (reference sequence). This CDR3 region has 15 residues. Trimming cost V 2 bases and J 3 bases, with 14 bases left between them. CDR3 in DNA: TGCAGTGCTAGAAGAAGTGGACAGCTCAATCAGCCCCAGCATTTT. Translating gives CSARRSGQLNQPQHF.

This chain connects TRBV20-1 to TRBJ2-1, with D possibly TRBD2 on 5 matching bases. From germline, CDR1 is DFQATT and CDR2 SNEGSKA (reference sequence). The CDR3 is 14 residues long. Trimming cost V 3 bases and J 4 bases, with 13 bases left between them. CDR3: CSARGQQRYNEQFF. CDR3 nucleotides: TGCAGTGCTAGGGGTCAACAGCGGTACAATGAGCAGTTCTTC.

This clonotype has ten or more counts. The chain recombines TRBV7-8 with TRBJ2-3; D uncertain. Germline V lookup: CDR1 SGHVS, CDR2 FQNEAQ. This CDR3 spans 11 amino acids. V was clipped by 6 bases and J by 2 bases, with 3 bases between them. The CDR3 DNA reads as TGTGCCAGCAGGCTCACAGATACGCAGTATTTT. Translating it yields CASRLTDTQYF.

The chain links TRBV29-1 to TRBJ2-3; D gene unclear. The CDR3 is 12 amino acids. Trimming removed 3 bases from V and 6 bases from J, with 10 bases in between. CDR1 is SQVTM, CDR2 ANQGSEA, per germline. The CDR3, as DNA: TGCAGCGTTGATGTTGCATCCGATACGCAGTATTTT. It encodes CSVDVASDTQYF.

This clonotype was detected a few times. As DNA, the CDR3 is TGTGCCAGCAGCTTAGGGCCCAGGGTGGTTGAAGCTTTCTTT. Translation gives CASSLGPRVVEAFF. V is TRBV7-2 and J is TRBJ1-1; tentative D call: TRBD1 (5 bases). The CDR3 has 14 amino acids. Trimming cost V 1 base and J 7 bases, with 13 bases left between them. Germline CDR1 SGHTA, CDR2 FQGNSA.

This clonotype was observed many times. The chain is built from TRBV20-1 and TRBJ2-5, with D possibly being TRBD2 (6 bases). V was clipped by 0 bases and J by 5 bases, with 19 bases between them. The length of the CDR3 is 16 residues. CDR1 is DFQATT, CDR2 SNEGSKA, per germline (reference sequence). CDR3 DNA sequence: TGCAGTGCTAGAGACGCACTCGTGGCGGGAACTGAGACCCAGTACTTC. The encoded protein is CSARDALVAGTETQYF.

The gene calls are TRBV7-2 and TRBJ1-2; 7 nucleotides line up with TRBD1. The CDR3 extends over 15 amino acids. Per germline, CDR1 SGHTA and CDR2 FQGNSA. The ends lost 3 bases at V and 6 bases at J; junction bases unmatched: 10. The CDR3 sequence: CASSFDGGTANGYTF. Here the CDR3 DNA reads TGTGCCAGCAGCTTCGATGGGGGGACAGCCAATGGCTACACCTTC.

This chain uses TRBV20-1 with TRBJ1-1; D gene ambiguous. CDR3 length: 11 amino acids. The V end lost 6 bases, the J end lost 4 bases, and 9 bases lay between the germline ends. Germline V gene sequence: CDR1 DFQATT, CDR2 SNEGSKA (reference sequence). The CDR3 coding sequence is TGCAGTGCCCTAAGGACCACTGAAGCTTTCTTT. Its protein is CSALRTTEAFF.

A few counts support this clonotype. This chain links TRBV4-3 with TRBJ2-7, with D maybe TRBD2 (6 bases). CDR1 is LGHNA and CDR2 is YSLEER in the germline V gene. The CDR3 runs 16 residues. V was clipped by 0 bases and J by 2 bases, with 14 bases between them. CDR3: CASSQEDGSGTYEQYF. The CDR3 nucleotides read TGCGCCAGCAGCCAAGAAGATGGTAGCGGAACCTACGAGCAGTACTTC.

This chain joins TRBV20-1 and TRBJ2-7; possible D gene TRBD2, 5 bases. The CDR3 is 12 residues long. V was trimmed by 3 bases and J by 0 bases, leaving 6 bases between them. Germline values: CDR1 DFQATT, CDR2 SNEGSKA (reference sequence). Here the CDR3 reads CSASGISYEQYF. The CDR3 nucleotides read TGCAGTGCTAGCGGGATCTCCTACGAGCAGTACTTC.

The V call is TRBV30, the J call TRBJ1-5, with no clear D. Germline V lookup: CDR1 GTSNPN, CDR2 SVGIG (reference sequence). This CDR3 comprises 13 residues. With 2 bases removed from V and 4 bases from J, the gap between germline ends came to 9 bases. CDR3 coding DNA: TGTGCCTGGAGTCGTCAAGCAAATCAGCCCCAGCATTTT. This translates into CAWSRQANQPQHF.

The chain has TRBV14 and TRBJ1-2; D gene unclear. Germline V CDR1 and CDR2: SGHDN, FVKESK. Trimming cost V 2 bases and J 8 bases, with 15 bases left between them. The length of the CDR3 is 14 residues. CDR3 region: CASSQSNLGSGYTF. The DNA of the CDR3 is TGTGCCAGCAGCCAATCAAATTTGGGGTCCGGCTACACCTTC.